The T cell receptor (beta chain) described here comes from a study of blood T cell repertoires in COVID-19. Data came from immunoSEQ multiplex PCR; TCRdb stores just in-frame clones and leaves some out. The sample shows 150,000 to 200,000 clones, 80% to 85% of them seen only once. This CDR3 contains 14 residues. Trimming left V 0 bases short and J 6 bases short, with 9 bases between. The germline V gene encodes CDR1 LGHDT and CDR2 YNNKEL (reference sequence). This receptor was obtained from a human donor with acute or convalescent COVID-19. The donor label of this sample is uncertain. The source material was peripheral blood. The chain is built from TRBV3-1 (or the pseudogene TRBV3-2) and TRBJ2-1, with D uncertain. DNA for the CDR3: TGTGCCAGCAGCCAAGATAGAGCGCGCAATGAGCAGTTCTTC. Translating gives CASSQDRARNEQFF.